A single sample gave rise to the 14 T cell receptor beta chains below, sequenced in a study of T-cell memory formation after mild COVID-19. TCRdb redid the calling of the 5' RACE reads with MiXCR, one entry per CDR3 protein. Here the sample spans about 350,000 distinct CDR3 sequences, about an eighth being singletons. The specimen sequenced was PBMCs or a T cell subset sorted from them (not recorded which). The receptors were gathered from a man between 18 and 35 years old who had mild COVID-19 (a few samples of this study predate the infection). Cell type and time point are not known.

A few counts support this clonotype. The chain carries TRBV7-8 and TRBJ2-5, with TRBD2 matching 8 bases. CDR1 and CDR2 from the germline V gene are SGHVS and FQNEAQ. This CDR3 contains 13 residues. Losses at the gene ends were 8 bases for V and 4 bases for J; bases not matched to a gene: 6. The CDR3 DNA reads as TGTGCCAGCGGAACCGGGACTAGAGAGACCCAGTACTTC. It specifies CASGTGTRETQYF.

The CDR3 protein is CASSFSGGTTDTQYF. DNA of the CDR3: TGCGCCAGCAGCTTTAGCGGGGGAACCACAGATACGCAGTATTTT. The J gene is TRBJ2-3, the V gene TRBV5-1, with 9 nucleotides matching TRBD2. The germline CDR1 and CDR2 sequences are SGHRS and YFSETQ. This CDR3 is 15 amino acids long. Trimming removed 2 bases from V and 2 bases from J; junction bases left unmatched: 3.

This clonotype was observed a single time. The chain links TRBV9 to TRBJ2-5; possibly TRBD2 for D (6 bases). CDR3 length: 15 residues. Trimming pared 1 base from V and 3 bases from J, leaving 13 bases between. Germline lookup yields CDR1 SGDLS and CDR2 YYNGEE. CDR3 region: CASSVMRGGEETQYF. The CDR3 DNA is TGTGCCAGCAGCGTAATGCGAGGAGGGGAAGAGACCCAGTACTTC.

This clonotype was counted between two and nine times. The chain joins TRBV11-2 to TRBJ2-3, with TRBD2 identical over 8 bases. J was trimmed by 10 bases and V by 6 bases; bases with no gene match: 12. CDR3 size: 14 residues. Per germline, CDR1 SGHAT and CDR2 FQNNGV. The CDR3 loop reads CASRRWSGGEAQYF. The DNA of the CDR3 is TGTGCCAGCAGGCGGTGGTCGGGGGGGGAAGCGCAGTATTTT.

The sample holds a few counts of this clonotype. J is TRBJ1-2 and V is TRBV12-3 or TRBV12-4; no reliable D call. This CDR3 has 12 residues. Trimming cost V 3 bases and J 7 bases, with 9 bases left between them. The CDR3 sequence is CASSFREGGYTF. The CDR3 nucleotides read TGTGCCAGCAGTTTCAGAGAGGGTGGCTACACCTTC.

This sequence joins TRBV6-1 and TRBJ2-1, with D tentatively TRBD2 (5 bases). Germline V CDR1 and CDR2: MNHNS, SASEGT. This CDR3 is 13 amino acids long. Trimming removed 6 bases at V and 3 bases at J, with 9 bases between. CDR3 loop: CASSKDFYNEQFF. The CDR3 DNA is TGTGCCAGCAGCAAGGACTTCTACAATGAGCAGTTCTTC.

This clonotype was picked up many times. The chain is built from TRBV7-9 and TRBJ2-5, with TRBD2 matching over 7 bases. This CDR3 has 13 amino acids. V was pared by 6 bases and J by 4 bases, with 5 bases of the junction left unmatched. CDR1 and CDR2 (germline): SEHNR, FQNEAQ (reference sequence). The CDR3 loop is CASRLIAGETQYF. Here the CDR3 DNA reads TGTGCCAGCAGACTGATAGCGGGAGAGACCCAGTACTTC.

This chain links TRBV19 with TRBJ2-1; D perhaps matches TRBD2 (6 bases). In germline, CDR1 is LNHDA, CDR2 SQIVND (reference sequence). Trimming took off 10 bases at V and 3 bases at J, with 13 bases between the two ends. CDR3 length: 13 amino acids. CDR3 DNA: TGTGCCACGGAGGGATTTAGCTACAATGAGCAGTTCTTC. It encodes CATEGFSYNEQFF.

The chain carries TRBV12-3 or TRBV12-4 and TRBJ1-2; D gene unclear. The CDR3 loop spans 12 amino acids. V gave up 3 bases and J gave up 5 bases, with 7 bases separating them. CDR3 DNA sequence: TGTGCCAGCAGTTTGGTTCCATATGGCTACACCTTC. The encoded protein is CASSLVPYGYTF.

The rearrangement joins TRBV3-1 to TRBJ1-1; D gene unclear. The CDR3 sequence is 11 residues long. CDR1 is LGHDT, CDR2 YNNKEL, per germline (reference sequence). Deletions cut 1 base from V and 11 bases from J, with 8 bases between. The CDR3 sequence: CASSQGAQAFF. The CDR3 DNA reads TGTGCCAGCAGCCAAGGGGCTCAGGCTTTCTTT. The whole variable domain, filled in from reference TRBV3-1 and TRBJ1-1, reads DTAVSQTPKYLVTQMGNDKSIKCEQNLGHDTMYWYKQDSKKFLKIMFSYNNKELIINETVPNRFSPKSPDKAHLNLHINSLELGDSAVYFCASSQGAQAFFGQGTRLTVV.

This clonotype has a handful of counts. V and J are TRBV6-1 and TRBJ2-5; D perhaps matches TRBD1 (6 bases). The CDR3 is 14 residues long. CDR1 is MNHNS and CDR2 is SASEGT in the germline V gene. V lost 5 bases to trimming and J lost 6 bases, with 16 bases between them. In nucleotides, the CDR3 is TGTGCCAGCAGTTTGGACAGCTCTCGGAAGACCCAGTACTTC. Amino acid sequence: CASSLDSSRKTQYF.

This clonotype was detected many times. The chain is built from TRBV4-1 and TRBJ2-3; the match to TRBD2 covers 7 bases. The CDR3 runs to 21 residues. Trimming took 0 bases from V and 6 from J; bases not matched to a gene: 24. Germline-derived CDR1 and CDR2 are MGHRA and YSYEKL. The CDR3 sequence is CASSQEDLPPLAAPGRDTQYF. The DNA of the CDR3 is TGCGCCAGCAGCCAAGAGGATCTCCCCCCTCTAGCGGCCCCCGGGCGGGATACGCAGTATTTT.

This clonotype was observed a handful of times. V and J are TRBV10-2 and TRBJ2-3, with TRBD2 matching over 11 bases. CDR1 WSHSY and CDR2 SAAADI come from the germline V gene. Unmatched junction bases numbered 15, after V lost 7 bases and J lost 0 bases. The CDR3 is 19 amino acids. Here the CDR3 DNA reads TGCGCCAGCATCCCCAAGAGGCTAGCGGGGGGACCTAGCACAGATACGCAGTATTTT. This translates into CASIPKRLAGGPSTDTQYF.

This clonotype was recorded a few times. CDR3 nucleotide sequence: TGCGCCAGCAGCCCGGGCTTGAGGGCTGCAGATACGCAGTATTTT. This sequence encodes CASSPGLRAADTQYF. This chain links TRBV4-3 with TRBJ2-3; D may be TRBD2 (5 bases). Germline V CDR1 and CDR2: LGHNA, YSLEER. Trimming left V 4 bases short and J 4 bases short, with 15 bases between. This CDR3 region has 15 residues.